What follows is one T cell receptor (beta chain) and its context. Its antigen is not yet known. No qualities accompany the bases; no much larger clone lies one base away. Patients with a history of autoimmune disease or receiving systemic immunosuppression were excluded from the trial. Peripheral blood for TCR sequencing was collected from all dose cohorts at baseline, on cycle 4 day 1, and on cycle 7 day 1. Samples came from an open-label, multicenter, first-in-human phase I dose-escalation trial of ivuxolimab. Adults with locally advanced or metastatic melanoma, renal cell, hepatocellular, or head and neck squamous cell carcinoma were enrolled in the trial. Before TCR sequencing, CD4+ T cells and CD8+ T cells were sorted from peripheral blood as separate populations. The CDR3 holds 15 amino acids from the cysteine to the phenylalanine. Solely the CDR3 DNA is kept, with 45 bases framed from the first base. From the germline V gene (reference sequence), CDR1 is LNHDA and CDR2 is SQIVND. V is pared back by 2 bases and J by 6 bases, with 16 bases lying between the germline termini.

The data belong to a study of OX40 agonist ivuxolimab in advanced cancers. Regarding the complete study: Ivuxolimab was an agonistic, fully human IgG2 monoclonal antibody directed against OX40 (CD134), a costimulatory receptor. Intravenous ivuxolimab was administered to patients every 2 weeks at six dose levels: 0.01, 0.1, 0.3, 1.5, 3 and 10 mg/kg. Partial responses occurred in three dose-escalation patients: two with cutaneous melanoma and one with hepatocellular carcinoma. The paper describes the monotherapy dose-escalation part (N of about 50 patients) of the phase I trial of ivuxolimab. Prior anti-PD-1, anti-PD-L1 or anti-CTLA-4 therapy was permitted, and checkpoint inhibitors had been received by about two fifths of dose-escalation patients. Of the approximately 50 patients in dose escalation, about 20 had hepatocellular carcinoma, some 15 had melanoma, 9 had renal cell carcinoma and 9 had head and neck cancer. Peripheral TCRbeta sequencing aimed to test whether ivuxolimab altered TCR sequence diversity and caused clonal T-cell expansion. In the dose-escalation cohort, 82.7% of patients were male, and the mean age was approximately 64 years, with a range of about 20 to 90. On the study overall, not on this receptor specifically: Low levels of normalized T-cell clonal expansion were also seen in some patients who did not respond. Partial responders in the 0.1-3.0 mg/kg groups had among the lowest normalized peripheral clonal expansion, especially among CD8+ T cells. On average, CD8+ T cells showed more expanded clones than CD4+ T cells after ivuxolimab. Which antigens the clonally expanded peripheral T cells were specific for was not determined. At doses from 0.1 to 3.0 mg/kg, clonal expansion was seen in both CD4+ and CD8+ blood T cells between baseline and week 6.

Genomic DNA was extracted from sorted cells for sequencing of the TCRbeta CDR3 region. The immunoSEQ Assay was used for sequencing of TCRbeta CDR3 regions. In its TCRdb copy, this immuneACCESS table keeps in-frame sequences only and misses some clones. Where compared with another copy, unresolved V genes explain less than half of these, and the others have no known cause. The sample has tens of thousands of clones on record, 85% to 90% of them singletons. The leading ten clones occupy approximately 0.8% of the sample. The clonotype originates from an adult with an advanced solid tumor such as melanoma, head and neck, liver or kidney cancer. Rearrangement joined TRBV19 to TRBJ1-2; the D segment could be TRBD1, given 5 matching bases. The sequences come from CD4+ or CD8+ T cells sorted from blood, collected in a trial of the OX40 agonist ivuxolimab. At the DNA level, the sequence is TGTGCCAGTAGTATAAGTCAGGGCCCAATCAATGGCTACACCTTC. Its amino acids are CASSISQGPINGYTF.